The 15 T cell receptor beta chains presented below share a single source sample, sequenced in a study of cytomegalovirus exposure and HLA in healthy donors. With 60 Vbeta and 13 Jbeta primers, the PCR was carried out. The data were produced by immunoSEQ multiplex PCR, yet TCRdb's version contains in-frame clones alone and is incomplete. The sample table sets out just over 80,000 clones. The sequenced material came from PBMCs. The receptor source for this set is a woman in her 30s in good health and CMV-seronegative.

The chain couples TRBV6-7 to TRBJ1-2; TRBD1 matches 7 bases. TRBV6-7 is labeled an ORF, and its function is uncertain. The CDR3 has 15 amino acids. Trimming at V came to 1 base and at J to 6 bases, leaving 8 bases not matched to a gene. As DNA, the CDR3 is TGTGCCAGCAGTTACTTTACGACAGGGTGGGATGGCTACACCTTC. This translates into CASSYFTTGWDGYTF.

The chain carries TRBV6-1 and TRBJ2-7; D perhaps matches TRBD2 (5 bases). Looked up from germline, CDR1 is MNHNS and CDR2 is SASEGT. The CDR3 has 14 amino acids. Between the trimmed V and J ends, which lost 5 bases and 4 bases, there was a span of 15 bases. The CDR3 loop reads CASSRDGRGYEQYF. The CDR3 nucleotides are TGTGCCAGCAGTCGCGACGGTCGAGGGTACGAGCAGTACTTC.

The genes are TRBV5-1 and TRBJ2-2; a possible D gene is TRBD2 (7 bases). The CDR3 spans 15 residues. The germline V gene encodes CDR1 SGHRS and CDR2 YFSETQ. V was shortened by 6 bases and J by 1 base, with 13 bases between the two germline ends. CDR3 amino acids: CASKGGGLNTGELFF. CDR3 DNA sequence: TGCGCCAGCAAAGGGGGGGGATTGAACACCGGGGAGCTGTTTTTT.

The chain joins TRBV4-1 to TRBJ1-2; D unresolved. Germline loops: CDR1 MGHRA, CDR2 YSYEKL. The CDR3 is 15 residues long. Trimming shortened V by 0 bases and J by 2 bases, and 10 bases separated the two germline ends. The CDR3 DNA sequence: TGCGCCAGCAGCCAAGATGTAGTCATCAACTATGGCTACACCTTC. Translating gives CASSQDVVINYGYTF.

The chain uses TRBV30 and TRBJ2-1; the match to TRBD2 covers 10 bases. Germline trimming cut 5 bases from V and 5 bases from J; bases unmatched to any gene: 9. This CDR3 is 15 amino acids long. Germline-derived CDR1 and CDR2 are GTSNPN and SVGIG (reference sequence). The CDR3 is CAWGLLAGIDNEQFF. CDR3 sequence (DNA): TGTGCCTGGGGCCTACTAGCGGGGATTGACAATGAGCAGTTCTTC.

The gene calls are TRBV6-4 and TRBJ2-1; 11 bases agree with TRBD1. This CDR3 region has 14 residues. Germline V gene sequence: CDR1 MRHNA, CDR2 SNTAGT. Germline trimming cut 4 bases from V and 8 bases from J; bases unmatched to any gene: 4. CDR3 residues: CASSGGQGGDEQFF. The CDR3, as DNA: TGTGCCAGCAGTGGGGGACAGGGGGGCGATGAGCAGTTCTTC.

In DNA form, the CDR3 reads TGTGCCAGCAGACACAGGGGGCCTAACACTGAAGCTTTCTTT. Its protein is CASRHRGPNTEAFF. The V and J genes are TRBV7-9 and TRBJ1-1, with 9 positions matching TRBD1. Germline loops: CDR1 SEHNR, CDR2 FQNEAQ (reference sequence). The CDR3 has 14 residues. V gave up 6 bases and J gave up 2 bases; unmatched junction bases: 4. Full variable domain (rest looked up from reference TRBV7-9 and TRBJ1-1): DTGVSQNPRHKITKRGQNVTFRCDPISEHNRLYWYRQTLGQGPEFLTYFQNEAQLEKSRLLSDRFSAERPKGSFSTLEIQRTEQGDSAMYLCASRHRGPNTEAFFGQGTRLTVV.

The chain couples TRBV30 to TRBJ1-5; 8 bases are a match to TRBD1. This CDR3 has 17 residues. V was clipped by 8 bases and J by 7 bases; unmatched bases: 22. Looked up from germline, CDR1 is GTSNPN and CDR2 is SVGIG (reference sequence). The CDR3 DNA reads TGTGCCAGGCATCGACAGGGGAGGGTACGATACGAACAGCCCCAGCATTTT. Its protein is CARHRQGRVRYEQPQHF.

V gene TRBV7-9 combines with J gene TRBJ2-5; 7 positions match TRBD2. The CDR3 length is 14 residues. Germline V gene sequence: CDR1 SEHNR, CDR2 FQNEAQ (reference sequence). J gave up 2 bases and V 5 bases, and 5 bases lay outside the gene matches. The CDR3 nucleotides are TGTGCCAGCAGCGTCCTAGCGGATCAAGAGACCCAGTACTTC. Encoded protein: CASSVLADQETQYF.

The chain links TRBV25-1 to TRBJ2-1, with D possibly TRBD1 on 5 matching bases. V was cut by 2 bases and J by 4 bases, with 9 bases left in between. The CDR3 covers 14 residues. Per the germline V gene, CDR1 is MGHDK and CDR2 is SYGVNS. CDR3 bases: TGTGCCAGCAGTGAAGATTCAGGGTACAATGAGCAGTTCTTC. It is translated as CASSEDSGYNEQFF.

This rearrangement joins TRBV28 to TRBJ2-7; D might be TRBD2 (5 bases). Germline V gives CDR1 MDHEN, CDR2 SYDVKM. The CDR3 consists of 14 residues. Between the trimmed V and J ends, which lost 11 bases and 2 bases, there was a span of 19 bases. The CDR3 here is CAPRRPPLAYEQYF. The CDR3 DNA sequence: TGTGCCCCCCGGAGGCCCCCCTTGGCCTACGAGCAGTACTTC.

This chain joins TRBV15 and TRBJ2-1, with TRBD2 identical over 7 bases. The germline V gene encodes CDR1 LNHNV and CDR2 YYDKDF (reference sequence). Trimming took 5 bases from V and 2 from J; bases not matched to a gene: 6. CDR3 length: 15 residues. The CDR3 DNA is TGTGCCACCAGCTTTCGAGCGGGGACCTACAATGAGCAGTTCTTC. As protein: CATSFRAGTYNEQFF.

The rearrangement links TRBV5-1 to TRBJ2-1; no reliable D call. Trimming cost V 0 bases and J 1 base, with 8 bases left between them. The CDR3 has 15 amino acids. Germline CDR1 reads SGHRS; CDR2 reads YFSETQ. The CDR3 DNA is TGCGCCAGCAGCTTGGACAGTTTATCCTACAATGAGCAGTTCTTC. The encoded protein is CASSLDSLSYNEQFF.

This chain connects TRBV9 to TRBJ1-1; D uncertain. Between the trimmed V and J ends, which lost 0 bases and 2 bases, there was a span of 14 bases. Germline loops: CDR1 SGDLS, CDR2 YYNGEE. This CDR3 is built from 16 residues. The CDR3 nucleotides read TGTGCCAGCAGCGTAGCCACGGGGTTGGCAAACACTGAAGCTTTCTTT. It is translated as CASSVATGLANTEAFF.

The chain joins TRBV18 to TRBJ1-5; 7 nucleotides match TRBD1. This CDR3 has 14 residues. Germline assignment: CDR1 KGHSH and CDR2 LQKENI. Unmatched junction bases numbered 3, after V lost 3 bases and J lost 4 bases. In nucleotides, the CDR3 is TGTGCCAGCTCACCGGACAGGAGTAATCAGCCCCAGCATTTT. This encodes CASSPDRSNQPQHF.